One sample yielded the 25 T cell receptor beta chains listed below, sequenced in a study of T-cell memory formation after mild COVID-19. TCRdb reprocessed the 5' RACE reads via MiXCR and lists one record per CDR3 protein. The sample consists of just under 50,000 distinct CDR3 sequences, less than 15% of them appearing once. Sequencing was performed on PBMCs or a T cell subset sorted from them (not recorded which). The receptors come from a young man who had mild COVID-19 (a few samples of this study predate the infection). Cell type and time point are not known.

A few counts support this clonotype. The CDR3 DNA sequence: TGTGCCAGCAGCTTAGCGTCAGGGGTTGGACAAGAGACCCAGTACTTC. It translates to CASSLASGVGQETQYF. The chain recombines TRBV5-6 with TRBJ2-5, with D possibly being TRBD1 (6 bases). The CDR3 consists of 16 residues. Trimming left V 2 bases short and J 2 bases short, with 16 bases between. Looked up from germline, CDR1 is SGHDT and CDR2 is YYEEEE.

The CDR3 DNA reads as TGCAGTGCTAGAGGTTTTGGGAACTCTGGAAACACCATATATTTT. This encodes CSARGFGNSGNTIYF. V is TRBV20-1 and J is TRBJ1-3; D is uncertain. V was clipped by 1 base and J by 0 bases, with 10 bases between them. The CDR3 extends over 15 amino acids. Germline CDR1 and CDR2: DFQATT and SNEGSKA (reference sequence).

This clonotype was counted between two and nine times. The chain carries TRBV14 and TRBJ2-4; 8 bases map to TRBD1. Per the germline V gene, CDR1 is SGHDN and CDR2 is FVKESK. V lost 1 base and J lost 5; bases outside the gene matches: 4. The CDR3 contains 15 residues. The CDR3 DNA is TGTGCCAGCAGCCAAGTCAGGGGGCGCGAAAACATTCAGTACTTC. The encoded protein is CASSQVRGRENIQYF.

The rearrangement joins TRBV4-3 to TRBJ1-2, with D unclear. V gave up 2 bases and J gave up 4 bases, with 8 bases separating them. There are 13 residues in the CDR3. Germline V gene sequence: CDR1 LGHNA, CDR2 YSLEER. The CDR3 loop is CASSQTRLYGYTF. The CDR3 DNA reads TGCGCCAGCAGCCAAACGCGTCTCTATGGCTACACCTTC.

This clonotype has a count of ten or more. The chain is built from TRBV7-2 and TRBJ2-2; D call uncertain. CDR1 and CDR2 from the germline V gene are SGHTA and FQGNSA. V dropped 1 base and J dropped 2 bases, with 8 bases sitting between them. There are 15 residues in the CDR3. The CDR3 DNA sequence: TGTGCCAGCAGCTTAGACTCTGTAAACACCGGGGAGCTGTTTTTT. Protein: CASSLDSVNTGELFF.

This clonotype was counted between two and nine times. The rearrangement joins TRBV7-9 to TRBJ2-1; 8 bases fit TRBD2. CDR1 and CDR2 from the germline V gene are SEHNR and FQNEAQ (reference sequence). The CDR3 length is 13 residues. V gave up 5 bases and J gave up 10 bases; unmatched junction bases: 7. DNA for the CDR3: TGTGCCAGCAGCCACTCTCGGGGGGGGGAGCAGTTCTTC. As protein: CASSHSRGGEQFF. Based on the CDR3 plus reference TRBV7-9 and TRBJ2-1, the full variable domain is DTGVSQNPRHKITKRGQNVTFRCDPISEHNRLYWYRQTLGQGPEFLTYFQNEAQLEKSRLLSDRFSAERPKGSFSTLEIQRTEQGDSAMYLCASSHSRGGEQFFGPGTRLTVL.

The gene calls are TRBV27 and TRBJ2-3; a weak D match, TRBD2 (6 bases). Looked up from germline, CDR1 is MNHEY and CDR2 is SMNVEV (reference sequence). The CDR3 has 14 amino acids. Trimming removed 3 bases at V and 2 bases at J, with 9 bases between. CDR3 DNA sequence: TGTGCCAGCAGTTTTAGCGGACCCACAGATACGCAGTATTTT. Amino acids: CASSFSGPTDTQYF.

This clonotype has a handful of counts. The chain carries TRBV28 and TRBJ2-3, with 7 bases aligning to TRBD2. Germline-derived CDR1 and CDR2 are MDHEN and SYDVKM. CDR3 length: 13 residues. Unmatched junction bases numbered 7, after V lost 8 bases and J lost 5 bases. The CDR3 loop is CASGESGEDTQYF. The CDR3 DNA follows: TGTGCCAGCGGTGAGAGCGGGGAAGATACGCAGTATTTT. Supplemented by reference TRBV28 and TRBJ2-3, the full variable domain reads DVKVTQSSRYLVKRTGEKVFLECVQDMDHENMFWYRQDPGLGLRLIYFSYDVKMKEKGDIPEGYSVSREKKERFSLILESASTNQTSMYLCASGESGEDTQYFGPGTRLTVL.

CDR3 coding DNA: TGTGCCAGCTCACCGCCGGAACGTGGCTACACCTTC. It specifies CASSPPERGYTF. The genes are TRBV18 and TRBJ1-2; no definite D call. Germline lookup yields CDR1 KGHSH and CDR2 LQKENI. The CDR3 contains 12 residues. The ends were cut back, 3 bases at V and 7 bases at J, with 9 bases in the middle.

This clonotype showed up just a few times. As DNA, the CDR3 is TGTGCCAGCAGTTACGGGTATGGCTACACCTTC. It specifies CASSYGYGYTF. The chain uses TRBV6-5 and TRBJ1-2; no reliable D call. Germline CDR1 is MNHEY and CDR2 is SVGAGI. The CDR3 extends over 11 amino acids. V lost 2 bases and J lost 5, with 3 bases in between.

Comments on this clonotype: Given a much more abundant clone one base away, this may be a read error. The chain is built from TRBV4-3 and TRBJ2-2; D is ambiguous. Germline V CDR1 and CDR2: LGHNA, YSLEER. Trimming pared 0 bases from V and 9 bases from J, leaving 14 bases between. CDR3 length equals 15 residues. For the CDR3, the DNA is TGCGCCAGCAGCCAAGATCTGGAGTTTTCCAGGGAGCTGTTTTTT. Its translation: CASSQDLEFSRELFF.

This clonotype came up many times. The rearrangement joins TRBV5-1 to TRBJ1-1; 7 bases agree with TRBD1. CDR3 length: 15 amino acids. The J segment lost 4 bases and the V segment lost 4 bases, leaving 10 bases of the junction unmatched. The V gene's germline CDR1 is SGHRS and CDR2 YFSETQ. In nucleotides, the CDR3 is TGCGCCAGCAGCAGGGATGAGTCAGGGGGCACTGAAGCTTTCTTT. Its protein is CASSRDESGGTEAFF.

This clonotype was counted between two and nine times. The chain joins TRBV12-3 or TRBV12-4 to TRBJ2-1; no reliable D call. V lost 6 bases and J 15 bases, leaving 15 bases between the germline ends. The CDR3 loop spans 11 amino acids. The CDR3 is CASRDLAGLFF. The CDR3 DNA reads TGTGCCAGCAGGGACCTGGCTGGGCTGTTCTTC.

The rearrangement links TRBV12-3 or TRBV12-4 to TRBJ2-5; D is uncertain. V shed 6 bases and J shed 1 base, with 15 bases lying between them. There are 15 residues in the CDR3. The CDR3 here is CASSLSSGSQETQYF. CDR3 DNA sequence: TGTGCCAGCAGCCTGTCATCCGGGTCCCAAGAGACCCAGTACTTC.

The table lists this clonotype with a few counts. The chain employs TRBV18 and TRBJ2-5; no firm D call. Germline values: CDR1 KGHSH, CDR2 LQKENI. Trimming took 4 bases from V and 5 from J, leaving 11 bases between them. The CDR3 is made up of 13 amino acids. CDR3 in DNA: TGTGCCAGCTCACGACTGGTTTCGGAGACCCAGTACTTC. It is translated as CASSRLVSETQYF.

This clonotype was counted only a few times. The CDR3 DNA follows: TGTGCCAGCAGCTCTGAAAACTGGGGCGGGAATCAGCCCCAGCATTTT. This sequence encodes CASSSENWGGNQPQHF. This chain links TRBV12-3 or TRBV12-4 with TRBJ1-5; a weak D match, TRBD1 (5 bases). This CDR3 is built from 16 residues. Deletions cut 6 bases from V and 4 bases from J, with 19 bases between.

The chain uses TRBV14 and TRBJ1-1, with D perhaps TRBD1 (5 bases). CDR1 and CDR2 (germline): SGHDN, FVKESK. CDR3 length equals 14 residues. Trimming cost V 4 bases and J 0 bases, with 9 bases left between them. This CDR3 is CASSPRGVNTEAFF. The CDR3 region has the DNA TGTGCCAGCAGCCCAAGAGGGGTGAACACTGAAGCTTTCTTT.

This clonotype was found a few times. This rearrangement joins TRBV19 to TRBJ2-2, with D hard to call. The CDR3 has 14 residues. Germline CDR1 and CDR2: LNHDA and SQIVND (reference sequence). The germline V and J ends were trimmed by 8 bases and 1 base, with 11 bases remaining between them. CDR3 in amino acids: CASARSGNTGELFF. DNA for the CDR3: TGTGCCAGTGCGAGGTCCGGGAACACCGGGGAGCTGTTTTTT.

The chain couples TRBV4-1 to TRBJ1-2; D is possibly TRBD1 (6 bases). V lost 4 bases, J lost 0 bases, and 15 bases lay in between. CDR3 length: 16 residues. CDR1 is MGHRA and CDR2 is YSYEKL in the germline V gene. As DNA, the CDR3 is TGCGCCAGCAGCCCTACACCGGGACATACTAACTATGGCTACACCTTC. Amino acids: CASSPTPGHTNYGYTF.

This clonotype has only a few counts. The chain uses TRBV7-6 and TRBJ2-2; 10 nucleotides line up with TRBD2. The CDR3 is 16 amino acids. CDR1 is SGHVS, CDR2 FNYEAQ, per germline. Trimming cost V 5 bases and J 5 bases; bases outside gene matches: 8. In nucleotides, the CDR3 is TGTGCCAGCAGCCTCCTAGCGGGGGCTGGAACCGGGGAGCTGTTTTTT. The encoded protein is CASSLLAGAGTGELFF.

The chain is built from TRBV19 and TRBJ1-5; D not resolved. Germline V gene sequence: CDR1 LNHDA, CDR2 SQIVND (reference sequence). This CDR3 is built from 13 residues. The ends were cut back, 5 bases at V and 7 bases at J, with 12 bases in the middle. DNA of the CDR3: TGTGCCAGTAGTGACGGGGTGAGACAGCCCCAGCATTTT. Amino acid sequence: CASSDGVRQPQHF.

This clonotype was counted at least ten times. V usage is TRBV9 and J usage is TRBJ2-1; no clear D. The CDR3 consists of 12 residues. Per germline, CDR1 SGDLS and CDR2 YYNGEE. With 0 bases removed from V and 7 bases from J, the gap between germline ends came to 5 bases. CDR3 sequence: CASSVDRNEQFF. In DNA, the CDR3 is TGTGCCAGCAGCGTAGACAGAAATGAGCAGTTCTTC.

This clonotype was found a few times. The rearrangement joins TRBV24-1 to TRBJ2-1, with 7 nucleotides matching TRBD1. Trimming cost V 3 bases and J 3 bases; bases outside gene matches: 10. The length of the CDR3 is 17 residues. Germline V gene lookup returns CDR1 KGHDR and CDR2 SFDVKD. This chain's CDR3 is CATSDARDSHGYNEQFF. CDR3 nucleotide sequence: TGTGCCACCAGTGATGCACGGGACAGTCACGGCTACAATGAGCAGTTCTTC.

This clonotype has at least ten counts. The chain carries TRBV25-1 and TRBJ1-3; no firm D call. V was shortened by 7 bases and J by 0 bases, with 13 bases between the two germline ends. CDR1 MGHDK and CDR2 SYGVNS come from the germline V gene. CDR3 length: 15 amino acids. The CDR3 DNA is TGTGCCAGCACCCCCCCAGGTCCCTCTGGAAACACCATATATTTT. Protein: CASTPPGPSGNTIYF. Combining the CDR3 with reference TRBV25-1 and TRBJ1-3 gives the whole variable domain EADIYQTPRYLVIGTGKKITLECSQTMGHDKMYWYQQDPGMELHLIHYSYGVNSTEKGDLSSESTVSRIRTEHFPLTLESARPSHTSQYLCASTPPGPSGNTIYFGEGSWLTVV.

This clonotype was seen a handful of times. The V call is TRBV7-9, the J call TRBJ2-5, with D maybe TRBD2 (5 bases). The CDR3 runs 11 residues. Trimming pared 5 bases from V and 7 bases from J, leaving 8 bases between. Germline CDR1 SEHNR, CDR2 FQNEAQ (reference sequence). The CDR3 region is CASSLRATQYF. The CDR3 bases are TGTGCCAGCAGCCTGAGGGCGACCCAGTACTTC.